A single sample is the source of the 16 T cell receptor beta chains below, sequenced in a study of T cells after yellow fever vaccination. TCRdb fed the 5' RACE reads into MiXCR, producing one record per CDR3 protein. The sample lists approximately 510,000 distinct CDR3 sequences; 20% to 25% were seen once. Sequenced material: PBMCs, taken 20 to 25 days after the first yellow fever vaccination. These receptors were taken from a man aged 18 to 30 who received the YFV17D yellow fever vaccine.

This clonotype was counted a few times. The chain combines TRBV5-5 with TRBJ2-7; 10 nucleotides align to TRBD1. The CDR3 length is 18 residues. Per the germline V gene, CDR1 is SGHKS and CDR2 is YYEKEE (reference sequence). With 4 bases clipped from V and 0 bases from J, the junction kept 13 bases outside the gene matches. CDR3 sequence reads: CASSEPGQGWRDSYEQYF. The CDR3 DNA is TGTGCCAGCAGCGAACCGGGACAGGGGTGGAGGGACTCCTACGAGCAGTACTTC.

J is TRBJ2-1 and V is TRBV20-1; D is unresolved. The V gene's germline CDR1 is DFQATT and CDR2 SNEGSKA (reference sequence). Trimming removed 2 bases from V and 2 bases from J, with 10 bases in between. This CDR3 spans 14 amino acids. In DNA form, the CDR3 reads TGCAGTGCTAGAAGCCGCCTGACCTACAATGAGCAGTTCTTC. It codes for CSARSRLTYNEQFF.

The chain is built from TRBV30 and TRBJ2-4; D possibly corresponds to TRBD1 (5 bases). This CDR3 contains 12 residues. Germline V gene lookup returns CDR1 GTSNPN and CDR2 SVGIG (reference sequence). Trimming pared 2 bases from V and 5 bases from J, leaving 7 bases between. As DNA, the CDR3 is TGTGCCTGGAGTACCAGGGAAAACATTCAGTACTTC. Translated: CAWSTRENIQYF.

The CDR3 DNA follows: TGTGCCAGCACCACGTGGTCAGGGTCCGTAGAAAAACTGTTTTTT. It is translated as CASTTWSGSVEKLFF. The V gene is TRBV6-1, the J gene TRBJ1-4; D perhaps matches TRBD1 (5 bases). The CDR3 length is 15 residues. Germline loops: CDR1 MNHNS, CDR2 SASEGT. Trimming left V 7 bases short and J 8 bases short, with 20 bases between.

V usage is TRBV5-1 and J usage is TRBJ2-3; D is unclear. The V and J ends lost 0 bases and 7 bases respectively, with 12 bases between them. The CDR3 covers 14 residues. In germline, CDR1 is SGHRS, CDR2 YFSETQ. This CDR3 reads CASSLGVSKNTQYF. CDR3 sequence (DNA): TGCGCCAGCAGCTTGGGGGTGTCAAAGAATACGCAGTATTTT.

This chain joins TRBV28 and TRBJ1-2; D remains unclear. The V end lost 7 bases, the J end lost 0 bases, and 15 bases lay between the germline ends. The CDR3 has 15 residues. Germline V gives CDR1 MDHEN, CDR2 SYDVKM. The CDR3 here is CASTGPGVTNYGYTF. CDR3 sequence (DNA): TGTGCCAGCACTGGGCCAGGCGTCACTAACTATGGCTACACCTTC.

The DNA of the CDR3 is TGTGCCTGGACGCATGGGGTCGCCGACTACGAGCAGTACTTC. Its translation is CAWTHGVADYEQYF. This chain joins TRBV30 and TRBJ2-7; the D is unclear. CDR3 length: 14 amino acids. Germline loops: CDR1 GTSNPN, CDR2 SVGIG (reference sequence). The germline V and J ends were trimmed by 4 bases and 3 bases, with 16 bases remaining between them.

This clonotype came up a few times. This chain uses TRBV5-1 with TRBJ2-1, with no clear D. CDR1 is SGHRS, CDR2 YFSETQ, per germline. The ends were cut back, 6 bases at V and 9 bases at J, with 10 bases in the middle. The CDR3 sequence is 11 residues long. This CDR3 reads CASNYLGEQFF. Written as DNA, the CDR3 is TGCGCCAGCAACTACCTGGGTGAGCAGTTCTTC.

Only a few counts were recorded for this clonotype. CDR3 sequence: CAISPWTGRTETQYF. CDR3 nucleotide sequence: TGTGCCATCAGTCCCTGGACAGGGAGGACGGAGACCCAGTACTTC. The genes are TRBV10-3 and TRBJ2-5; 8 bases are shared with TRBD1. V lost 5 bases to trimming and J lost 5 bases; unmatched junction nucleotides: 10. CDR1 is ENHRY and CDR2 is SYGVKD in the germline V gene. The CDR3 has 15 amino acids.

This clonotype has only a few counts. V gene TRBV7-9 combines with J gene TRBJ1-2; no clear D. This CDR3 region has 11 residues. Trimming removed 8 bases at V and 5 bases at J, with 9 bases between. The V gene's germline CDR1 is SEHNR and CDR2 FQNEAQ (reference sequence). DNA of the CDR3: TGTGCCAGCGGCCAAGGGTATGGCTACACCTTC. Its translation is CASGQGYGYTF. Drawing the rest from reference TRBV7-9 and TRBJ1-2, the complete variable domain is DTGVSQNPRHKITKRGQNVTFRCDPISEHNRLYWYRQTLGQGPEFLTYFQNEAQLEKSRLLSDRFSAERPKGSFSTLEIQRTEQGDSAMYLCASGQGYGYTFGSGTRLTVV.

The genes are TRBV13 and TRBJ1-3, with TRBD1 matching over 7 bases. From germline, CDR1 is PRHDT and CDR2 FYEKMQ (reference sequence). Trimming cost V 5 bases and J 3 bases; bases outside gene matches: 7. This CDR3 spans 15 amino acids. In nucleotides, the CDR3 is TGTGCCAGCAGCCGAGAGGGGGCGCGTGGAAACACCATATATTTT. Residues: CASSREGARGNTIYF.

This clonotype was seen a few times. The genes are TRBV6-5 and TRBJ2-1; 9 nucleotides agree with TRBD1. V was pared by 2 bases and J by 6 bases, with 5 bases of the junction left unmatched. CDR1 and CDR2 from the germline V gene are MNHEY and SVGAGI. The CDR3 is made up of 15 amino acids. The CDR3 here is CASSYRQGVSNEQFF. The CDR3 DNA is TGTGCCAGCAGTTACCGACAGGGGGTTTCCAATGAGCAGTTCTTC.

This chain uses TRBV12-3 or TRBV12-4 with TRBJ2-2, with D perhaps matching TRBD1 (6 bases). V lost 3 bases, J lost 4 bases, and 12 bases lay in between. The CDR3 is 15 residues long. As DNA, the CDR3 is TGTGCCAGCAGTTTTCCCCAGGGGAGCACCGGGGAGCTGTTTTTT. Amino acids: CASSFPQGSTGELFF.

The chain uses TRBV20-1 and TRBJ2-7; the match to TRBD1 covers 7 bases. Germline trimming cut 6 bases from V and 4 bases from J; bases unmatched to any gene: 6. This CDR3 contains 12 residues. CDR1 is DFQATT and CDR2 is SNEGSKA in the germline V gene (reference sequence). The CDR3: CSAKGTDYEQYV. The CDR3 nucleotides are TGCAGTGCCAAGGGGACAGATTACGAGCAGTACGTC.

The chain joins TRBV20-1 to TRBJ2-3; 8 bases match TRBD2. This CDR3 comprises 13 residues. V was pared by 3 bases and J by 5 bases, with 4 bases of the junction left unmatched. The germline V gene encodes CDR1 DFQATT and CDR2 SNEGSKA (reference sequence). CDR3 DNA sequence: TGCAGTGCTAGTGGCGGGGGGCGAGATACGCAGTATTTT. This sequence encodes CSASGGGRDTQYF.

The chain is built from TRBV7-2 and TRBJ2-5, with 11 bases matching TRBD2. Per germline, CDR1 SGHTA and CDR2 FQGNSA. V was clipped by 6 bases and J by 4 bases; unmatched bases: 7. CDR3 length: 15 amino acids. The CDR3 spells CASRNLAGGRETQYF. The CDR3 DNA is TGTGCCAGCAGGAATCTAGCGGGGGGTCGAGAGACCCAGTACTTC.